This T cell receptor beta chain was captured by sequencing in a study of long-term antiretroviral therapy in people with HIV (dated by TCRdb to between 2021 and 2023). Study-wide context: The earliest samples were collected roughly a decade before the 2015 WHO recommendation for immediate ART, at a time when ART was usually postponed until CD4 counts fell. A retrospective serial study tested whether changes in peripheral blood TRB repertoire composition and diversity were associated with ART initiation and durable HIV suppression. From fewer than 35 adults with confirmed HIV infection, the cohort provided 192 cryopreserved PBMC samples, gathered serially across a mean of about 6 years (range 1-12). Among the approximately 30 participants with HIV, about a dozen were female. No cross-contamination during QIAcube processing was shown when test extractions of a monoclonal T-cell line were performed alongside about 30 polyclonal samples.

In the case of this clone: Its recognized antigen is unknown. Base qualities are not at hand, and no much larger clone is one base apart.

The germline V gene provides CDR1 SGHRS and CDR2 YFSETQ. Compared with germline, V lacks 4 bases and J lacks 5 bases; bases without a gene match: 6. From the cysteine up to the phenylalanine, the CDR3 has a length of 17 residues. The retained sequence is limited to the CDR3, 51 bases, with the frame set at the first base. The full study reports these points: The repertoire was dominated across all time points by expanded TRB clones identified before ART initiation, although this dominance was seen to fluctuate and to decrease in many PLHIV after ART. No data were available on ART adherence, viral resistance or therapy changes, limiting inferences about post-ART repertoire changes. Starting ART was linked to a significant rise in TRB diversity, yet even with long-term ART the diversity remained significantly lower than in transplant donor controls. Because cell numbers in pre-ART samples were limited, unsorted PBMC were profiled instead of sorted CD4+ and CD8+ T cells. Limited PBMC availability meant only the TCR beta chain was sequenced, without alpha chain pairing. The samples span the years 2004 to 2017, and the ART regimens used may be less effective than current regimens. HIV repertoires had narrower CDR3 length ranges than controls, and the network structure suggested an antigen-experienced repertoire that shifted only slightly toward naive after ART.

Participants were included only if at least one PBMC sample before ART initiation and at least two post-ART samples were available. Treatment was received in the United States of America by all participants with HIV. Before DNA extraction, cryopreserved samples containing roughly 1-11 million PBMC were thawed and washed. At the time of the earliest PBMC sample for each participant with HIV, ages ranged from roughly 20 to 54 years. PBMC samples were contributed by each participant from 1-4 timepoints before ART initiation and 2-8 timepoints after ART initiation, with a median of 7 samples. For every participant, serial HIV viral load, CD4+ T-cell count, ART history and demographic data were obtained. Genomic DNA was extracted from unsorted PBMC with a Qiagen kit on a QIAcube, processed in batches of 12 samples. The immunoSEQ hsTCRB v3.0 assay was used at survey level resolution to sequence the TRB variable region. TRB sequencing targeted a depth of about 35,000-50,000 T-cell genomes per sample. Pooled TRB libraries were sequenced on an Illumina MiSeq with a v3 150-cycle kit. The paper's processing steps were these. Repertoire analysis was performed in R inside a reproducible Nextflow workflow that covered QC, data transformation and analysis. LymphoSeq2, an R package for exploring AIRR-Seq data, was used to implement custom analyses. After excluding a few samples that yielded fewer than 5000 total TRB sequences, 150 to 200 HIV repertoires remained for analysis. Among the roughly 180 retained HIV repertoires, some 59 were collected before ART initiation and under 150 after ART initiation. Repertoires were downsampled to 5000 TRB nucleotide sequences, with summary statistics averaged over 100 downsampling iterations. Only TRB sequences with CDR3 regions of at least seven amino acids were retained for analysis. Two measures captured diversity: a Shannon entropy-derived clonality score and the Gini coefficient. In the repertoire networks, any two of the top 5000 CDR3 amino acid sequences were linked whenever the two sequences differed by an edit distance of one. For TRB CDR3 amino acid sequences, antigen specificity groups and MHC restriction were predicted with GLIPH2. Known CMV, EBV, HIV or tissue antigen associations were flagged by matching CDR3 amino acid sequences against VDJdb and McPAS-TCR. Pre-ART, post-ART and control groups were compared with Wilcoxon signed-rank tests and Holm-Bonferroni correction. TCRdb obtained this table from immuneACCESS and retained in-frame rearrangements with V and J assigned. These tables miss some clones; where compared with another copy, unresolved V genes account for less than half of the shortfall, and the remainder is unexplained. The V and J calls and the clone size are those of that table, but D and trimming were determined from the DNA. Within this sample are roughly 34,000 clones, with 94% of them counted one time only. In total, the top ten clones hold about 3.7% of the sample.

The sequencing here drew on unsorted PBMCs, taken 5.1 years after starting antiretroviral therapy. The TCR sequence derives from a woman aged 45-60 years with HIV. The chain uses TRBV5-1 and TRBJ2-2; the junction holds 15 bases that match TRBD2. In nucleotides, the sequence is TGCGCCAGCAGCCTGATGGGACTAGCGGGGGGTACCGGGGAGCTGTTTTTT. Translated, it reads CASSLMGLAGGTGELFF.